The entry below gives a single T cell receptor (beta chain) sequence along with its context. This record comes from a study of T cells in tuberculosis. Germline V gene sequence: CDR1 SGHVS, CDR2 FNYEAQ. The CDR3 extends over 18 amino acids. V trimming: 1 base; J trimming: 5 bases; junction bases outside the gene matches: 10. TCRdb's table, derived via immunoSEQ multiplex PCR, lists solely in-frame clones and lacks some. Among 25,000 to 35,000 clones, about 92% were seen once, and the ten largest hold less than 5.5%. The receptor was isolated from a donor between 10 and 35 years old with latent tuberculosis or without tuberculosis infection. The chain is built from TRBV7-6 and TRBJ2-5, with 13 bases lining up with TRBD2. Material for sequencing was PBMCs. CDR3 DNA sequence: TGTGCCAGCAGCTTAGGACTAGCGGGAGGACAGGGAAGCGAGACCCAGTACTTC. Encoded protein: CASSLGLAGGQGSETQYF.